The T cell receptor (beta chain) under discussion was sequenced for a study of HIV-infected children after antiretroviral therapy interruption. Overall study: Most children had recorded EBV and CMV exposure.

RNA-based 3' RACE libraries used unique molecular identifiers. MiXCR, run by TCRdb on the 3' RACE reads, gives a single entry per CDR3 protein. The sample lists 90,000 or so distinct CDR3 sequences, approximately 6.9% occurring once. This clonotype was seen more than once but under ten times. The sample's treatment: PENTA 11 planned treatment interruption arm or continuous ART arm. Germline V gene sequence: CDR1 LGHNA, CDR2 YNFKEQ. J was trimmed by 3 bases and V by 4 bases; bases with no gene match: 8. There are 17 residues in the CDR3. The sequenced sample was CD45RA+ CD4+ T cells from PBMCs, pooled from several time points, obtained from a donor given antiretroviral therapy, either interrupted or continuous. The subset here: naive CD4+ CD45RA+ CD45RO- T cells. This TCR was sampled from a pool of human donors with HIV. V and J are TRBV4-2 and TRBJ1-3, with 11 bases that match TRBD1. The CDR3, as DNA: TGTGCCAGCAGCCCGATCTGGACAGGGGGCATTGGAAACACCATATATTTT. Encoded protein: CASSPIWTGGIGNTIYF.